This T cell receptor beta chain was sequenced during a study of T cell responses to AZD1222 COVID-19 vaccine. TCRdb keeps only in-frame clones here, not all; method: immunoSEQ multiplex PCR. The repertoire holds roughly 200,000 clones, about 93% seen once, with about 1% in the top ten. Study conclusions and caveats: Spike-wide vaccine-associated CD4 TCRs dominated at 160-218 and 743-854.

About this clone itself: Its antigen is currently unknown.

This CDR3 comprises 12 residues. V was trimmed by 11 bases and J by 3 bases, leaving 12 bases between them. Germline V gene lookup returns CDR1 LNHDA and CDR2 SQIVND (reference sequence). The J gene is TRBJ2-3, the V gene TRBV19; D gene uncertain. The receptor's source is an adult who received the MenACWY meningococcal vaccine as a control. Source: peripheral blood, taken 28 days after the second dose of the MenACWY control vaccine. CDR3 coding DNA: TGTGCCTGTGGGGAAGGGACAGATACGCAGTATTTT. Protein product: CACGEGTDTQYF.